What follows are 20 T cell receptor beta chains derived from one specimen sequenced in a study of cytomegalovirus exposure and HLA in healthy donors. The repertoire was sequenced with immunoSEQ multiplex PCR; TCRdb's copy has only in-frame clones and lacks some. The table records 150,000 to 200,000 clones, 85% of them present only once. Sequenced material: PBMCs. The receptors shown here come from a man aged 18-30 years in good health and CMV-seropositive.

In nucleotides, the CDR3 is TGTGCCAGCAGTCCCGCTTCGGGACAGGGGGCTGTTCAGCCCCAGCATTTT. This codes for CASSPASGQGAVQPQHF. The chain uses TRBV28 and TRBJ1-5, with 12 bases identical to TRBD1. The CDR3 contains 17 residues. Germline CDR1 is MDHEN and CDR2 is SYDVKM. V trimming: 5 bases; J trimming: 6 bases; junction bases outside the gene matches: 11.

CDR3 coding DNA: TGTGCCAGCAGCCCTCCTGGGCGGGGTCCTACTGAAGCTTTCTTT. Encoded protein: CASSPPGRGPTEAFF. The chain employs TRBV7-9 and TRBJ1-1; D is unclear. CDR1 is SEHNR and CDR2 is FQNEAQ in the germline V gene (reference sequence). This CDR3 region has 15 residues. The germline V and J ends were trimmed by 5 bases and 5 bases, with 18 bases remaining between them. The whole variable domain, filled in from reference TRBV7-9 and TRBJ1-1, reads DTGVSQNPRHKITKRGQNVTFRCDPISEHNRLYWYRQTLGQGPEFLTYFQNEAQLEKSRLLSDRFSAERPKGSFSTLEIQRTEQGDSAMYLCASSPPGRGPTEAFFGQGTRLTVV.

The rearrangement uses TRBV7-9 and TRBJ1-1, with TRBD1 matching 8 bases. Germline CDR1 is SEHNR and CDR2 is FQNEAQ (reference sequence). The CDR3 runs to 15 residues. The V gene end was trimmed by 5 bases and the J gene end by 7 bases; junction bases not matched to a gene: 12. The CDR3 nucleotides are TGTGCCAGCAGCCGAGATGGGGACAGGAGAAATGAAGCTTTCTTT. Translation: CASSRDGDRRNEAFF.

V usage is TRBV27 and J usage is TRBJ2-1, with 12 bases identical to TRBD2. Trimming removed 2 bases from V and 7 bases from J; junction bases left unmatched: 6. Per germline, CDR1 MNHEY and CDR2 SMNVEV (reference sequence). The CDR3 is 16 amino acids. CDR3 sequence reads: CASSLLAGGHPNEQFF. In DNA form, the CDR3 reads TGTGCCAGCAGTTTACTAGCGGGAGGGCACCCTAATGAGCAGTTCTTC.

This chain joins TRBV5-6 and TRBJ2-1; TRBD1 matches at 9 bases. Germline values: CDR1 SGHDT, CDR2 YYEEEE. V gave up 5 bases and J gave up 7 bases; unmatched junction bases: 7. CDR3 length: 14 residues. CDR3 loop: CASRETGGGNEQFF. The CDR3 bases are TGTGCCAGCAGGGAGACAGGGGGAGGGAATGAGCAGTTCTTC.

The V and J genes are TRBV4-2 and TRBJ2-3; D is uncertain. The CDR3 is made up of 15 amino acids. The V gene lost 4 bases and the J gene lost 2 bases, with 13 bases spanning the gap. The germline CDR1 and CDR2 sequences are LGHNA and YNFKEQ. CDR3 sequence (DNA): TGTGCCAGCAGCCCCAACACCGCCAACACAGATACGCAGTATTTT. Amino acid sequence: CASSPNTANTDTQYF.

This sequence joins TRBV7-2 and TRBJ2-5; a possible D gene is TRBD1 (5 bases). CDR1 and CDR2 (germline): SGHTA, FQGNSA. The CDR3 spans 15 residues. Trimming cost V 3 bases and J 1 base, with 12 bases left between them. The CDR3 region has the DNA TGTGCCAGCAGCTTGTCTGGGGCAGGCCAAGAGACCCAGTACTTC. Translated: CASSLSGAGQETQYF.

The chain carries TRBV29-1 and TRBJ1-2; D is unresolved. Trimming took off 6 bases at V and 0 bases at J, with 14 bases between the two ends. The length of the CDR3 is 14 residues. Germline CDR1 SQVTM, CDR2 ANQGSEA. The CDR3 spells CSVTQRPSNYGYTF. CDR3 sequence (DNA): TGCAGCGTAACCCAGAGGCCTTCTAACTATGGCTACACCTTC.

This CDR3 is CASSATSGATPGELFF. The CDR3 DNA reads as TGTGCCAGCAGCGCGACTAGCGGAGCAACGCCCGGGGAGCTGTTTTTT. This chain joins TRBV5-4 and TRBJ2-2, with TRBD2 matching over 9 bases. J gave up 6 bases and V 4 bases, and 10 bases lay outside the gene matches. Germline assignment: CDR1 SGHNT and CDR2 YYREEE (reference sequence). The CDR3 consists of 16 residues.

The V call is TRBV30, the J call TRBJ2-3; 7 bases fit TRBD2. V gave up 5 bases and J gave up 2 bases; unmatched junction bases: 10. Per germline, CDR1 GTSNPN and CDR2 SVGIG (reference sequence). CDR3 size: 15 residues. CDR3 amino acids: CAWDELGGVTDTQYF. In DNA form, the CDR3 reads TGTGCCTGGGATGAATTGGGGGGGGTCACAGATACGCAGTATTTT.

This clone showed up just once. The V gene is TRBV7-3, the J gene TRBJ2-1; TRBD2 might be the D (7 bases). The germline V gene encodes CDR1 SGHTA and CDR2 FQGTGA. The CDR3 is 16 amino acids. V lost 5 bases and J lost 5, with 19 bases in between. For the CDR3, the DNA is TGTGCCAGCAGCCCAGTAGGAGGGGGGAGGGACAATGAGCAGTTCTTC. Amino acids: CASSPVGGGRDNEQFF.

The rearrangement uses TRBV11-2 and TRBJ1-5; D perhaps matches TRBD1 (6 bases). The germline V and J ends were trimmed by 1 base and 6 bases, with 10 bases remaining between them. The V gene's germline CDR1 is SGHAT and CDR2 FQNNGV. This CDR3 contains 14 residues. DNA of the CDR3: TGTGCCAGCAGCTTAGGGGACATAGGTCAGCCCCAGCATTTT. This gives the protein CASSLGDIGQPQHF.

The genes are TRBV6-1 and TRBJ1-2; 9 bases line up with TRBD1. V trimming: 0 bases; J trimming: 8 bases; junction bases outside the gene matches: 10. CDR3 length: 16 residues. CDR1 and CDR2 from the germline V gene are MNHNS and SASEGT. The CDR3 protein is CASSEAGTGTIWGYTF. CDR3 nucleotides: TGTGCCAGCAGTGAAGCGGGGACAGGGACCATATGGGGCTACACCTTC.

The chain combines TRBV7-9 with TRBJ2-3, with D perhaps TRBD2 (5 bases). The CDR3 sequence is 15 residues long. Trimming cost V 1 base and J 5 bases, with 13 bases left between them. Germline V gene data show CDR1 as SEHNR and CDR2 as FQNEAQ (reference sequence). The CDR3, as DNA: TGTGCCAGCAGCTTAGTCGTGGAACGGGGAGATACGCAGTATTTT. Protein: CASSLVVERGDTQYF.

CDR3 region: CASSLAGQGAYEQYF. The CDR3 bases are TGTGCCAGCAGCTTAGCGGGACAGGGGGCCTACGAGCAGTACTTC. The chain uses TRBV7-2 and TRBJ2-7; 11 nucleotides agree with TRBD1. With V trimmed by 0 bases and J by 2 bases, 0 bases remained unmatched. The CDR3 extends over 15 amino acids. Germline CDR1 reads SGHTA; CDR2 reads FQGNSA.

This clone was observed a few times. The J gene is TRBJ2-7, the V gene TRBV5-4; TRBD2 might be the D (5 bases). This CDR3 has 12 amino acids. Between the trimmed V and J ends, which lost 2 bases and 5 bases, there was a span of 8 bases. The germline V gene has CDR1 SGHNT and CDR2 YYREEE (reference sequence). The CDR3: CASSLEGNEQYF. In nucleotides, the CDR3 is TGTGCCAGCAGCTTAGAGGGAAACGAGCAGTACTTC.

The CDR3, as DNA: TGTGCCAGCAGTTCAACTAGCGGAAGCTCCTACGAGCAGTACTTC. The encoded protein is CASSSTSGSSYEQYF. The V and J genes are TRBV28 and TRBJ2-7; 8 nucleotides align to TRBD2. Germline CDR1 and CDR2: MDHEN and SYDVKM. After removal of 4 bases from V and 0 bases from J, the junction contained 5 bases not matched to a gene. CDR3 size: 15 residues.

Concerning this clone itself: Other DNA sequences of this sample code for an identical CDR3. The chain carries TRBV7-9 and TRBJ2-1; 7 bases match TRBD2. The junction had 0 bases not matched to a gene; V was cut back by 2 bases and J by 5 bases. Germline CDR1 SEHNR, CDR2 FQNEAQ (reference sequence). CDR3 length: 13 amino acids. In DNA, the CDR3 is TGTGCCAGCAGCTTAAGCGGGAACAATGAGCAGTTCTTC. Residues: CASSLSGNNEQFF.

This clone has only one observation. The rearrangement uses TRBV2 and TRBJ2-2; D gene unclear. V was pared by 6 bases and J by 9 bases, with 14 bases between. In germline, CDR1 is SNHLY, CDR2 FYNNEI. The length of the CDR3 is 13 residues. The CDR3 spells CASSQNSGRELFF. The CDR3 DNA sequence: TGTGCCAGCAGCCAAAACAGTGGCAGGGAGCTGTTTTTT.

The chain recombines TRBV5-6 with TRBJ2-7; a possible D gene is TRBD2 (6 bases). Germline V gives CDR1 SGHDT, CDR2 YYEEEE. The V and J ends lost 4 bases and 1 base respectively, with 12 bases between them. The CDR3 loop spans 14 amino acids. CDR3 sequence reads: CASSVNGGSYEQYF. CDR3 nucleotides: TGTGCCAGCAGCGTCAATGGGGGGTCCTACGAGCAGTACTTC. The full variable domain, with the rest looked up from reference TRBV5-6 and TRBJ2-7, is DAGVTQSPTHLIKTRGQQVTLRCSPKSGHDTVSWYQQALGQGPQFIFQYYEEEERQRGNFPDRFSGHQFPNYSSELNVNALLLGDSALYLCASSVNGGSYEQYFGPGTRLTVT.